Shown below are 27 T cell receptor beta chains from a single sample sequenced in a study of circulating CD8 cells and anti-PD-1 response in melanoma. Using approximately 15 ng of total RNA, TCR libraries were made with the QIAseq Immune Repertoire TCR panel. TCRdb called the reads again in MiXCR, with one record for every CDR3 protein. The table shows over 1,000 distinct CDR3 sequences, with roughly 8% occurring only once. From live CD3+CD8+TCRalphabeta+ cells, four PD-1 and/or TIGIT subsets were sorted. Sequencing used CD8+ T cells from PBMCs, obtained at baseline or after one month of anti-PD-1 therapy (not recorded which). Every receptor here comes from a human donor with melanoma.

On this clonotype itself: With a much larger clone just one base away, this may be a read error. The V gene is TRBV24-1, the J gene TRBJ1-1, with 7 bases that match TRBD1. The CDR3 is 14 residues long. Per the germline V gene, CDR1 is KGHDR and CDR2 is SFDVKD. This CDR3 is CATSDTGDGPEDFF. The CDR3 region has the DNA TGTGCCACCAGTGATACAGGGGACGGACCTGAAGATTTCTTT.

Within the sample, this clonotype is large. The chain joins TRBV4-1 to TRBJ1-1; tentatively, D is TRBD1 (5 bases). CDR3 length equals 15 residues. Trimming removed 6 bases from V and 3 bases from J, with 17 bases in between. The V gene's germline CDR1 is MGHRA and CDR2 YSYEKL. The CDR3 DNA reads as TGCGCCAGCAGAAACCAGGGTCGAGGGTACACTGAAGCTTTCTTT. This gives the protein CASRNQGRGYTEAFF.

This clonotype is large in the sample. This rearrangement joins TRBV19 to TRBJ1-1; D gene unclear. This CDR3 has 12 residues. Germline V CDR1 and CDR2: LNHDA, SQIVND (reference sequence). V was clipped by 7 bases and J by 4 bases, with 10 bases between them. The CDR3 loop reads CASIWAGTEAFF. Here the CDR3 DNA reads TGTGCCAGTATTTGGGCCGGCACTGAAGCTTTCTTT.

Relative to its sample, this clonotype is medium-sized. Here the CDR3 reads CASSMRGGETQYF. The CDR3 DNA sequence: TGTGCCAGTAGTATGCGGGGAGGGGAGACCCAGTACTTC. The V gene is TRBV19, the J gene TRBJ2-5; TRBD2 agrees at 7 bases. The CDR3 is 13 amino acids. V lost 3 bases to trimming and J lost 5 bases; unmatched junction nucleotides: 3. Germline values: CDR1 LNHDA, CDR2 SQIVND (reference sequence).

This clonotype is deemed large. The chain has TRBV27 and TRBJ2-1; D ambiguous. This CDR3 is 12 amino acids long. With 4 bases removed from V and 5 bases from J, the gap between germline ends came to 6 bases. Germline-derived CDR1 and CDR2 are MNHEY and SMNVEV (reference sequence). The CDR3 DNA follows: TGTGCCAGCAGTTCCACAGACAATGAGCAGTTCTTC. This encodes CASSSTDNEQFF.

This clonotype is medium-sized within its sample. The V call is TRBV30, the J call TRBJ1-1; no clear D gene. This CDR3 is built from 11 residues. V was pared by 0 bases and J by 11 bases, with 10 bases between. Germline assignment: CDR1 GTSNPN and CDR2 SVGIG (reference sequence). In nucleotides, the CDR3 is TGTGCCTGGAGTGTTTCAGTGGAGGCTTTCTTT. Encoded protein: CAWSVSVEAFF.

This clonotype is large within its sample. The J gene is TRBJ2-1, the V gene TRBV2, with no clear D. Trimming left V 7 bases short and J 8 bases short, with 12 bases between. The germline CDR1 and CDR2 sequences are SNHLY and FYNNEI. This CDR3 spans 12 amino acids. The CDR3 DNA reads TGTGCCAGCACCCCCCGAGACGATGAGCAGTTCTTC. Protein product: CASTPRDDEQFF.

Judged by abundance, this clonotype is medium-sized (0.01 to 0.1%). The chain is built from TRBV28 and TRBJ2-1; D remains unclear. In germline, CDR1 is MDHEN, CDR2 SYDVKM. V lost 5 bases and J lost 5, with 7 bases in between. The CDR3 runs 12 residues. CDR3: CASSDPNNEQFF. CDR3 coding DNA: TGTGCCAGCAGTGACCCCAACAATGAGCAGTTCTTC.

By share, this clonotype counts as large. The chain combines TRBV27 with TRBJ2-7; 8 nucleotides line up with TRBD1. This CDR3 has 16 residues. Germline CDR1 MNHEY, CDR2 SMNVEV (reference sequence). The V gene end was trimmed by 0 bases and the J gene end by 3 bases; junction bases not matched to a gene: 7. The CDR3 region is CASSLSTGECGYEQYF. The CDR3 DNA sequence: TGTGCCAGCAGTTTATCGACAGGGGAATGCGGCTACGAGCAGTACTTC.

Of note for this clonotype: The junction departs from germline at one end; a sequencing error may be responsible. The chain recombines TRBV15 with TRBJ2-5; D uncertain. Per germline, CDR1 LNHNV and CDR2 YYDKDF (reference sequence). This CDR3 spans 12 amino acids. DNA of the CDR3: TGTGCCACCAGCAATCGTGGAGAGGCCCAGTACTTC. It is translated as CATSNRGEAQYF.

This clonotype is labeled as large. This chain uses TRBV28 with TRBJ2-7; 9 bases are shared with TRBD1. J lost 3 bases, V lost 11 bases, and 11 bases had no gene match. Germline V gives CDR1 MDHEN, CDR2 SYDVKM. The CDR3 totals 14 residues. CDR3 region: CAGSPDRGGYEQYF. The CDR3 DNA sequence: TGTGCCGGTTCCCCTGACAGGGGGGGCTACGAGCAGTACTTC.

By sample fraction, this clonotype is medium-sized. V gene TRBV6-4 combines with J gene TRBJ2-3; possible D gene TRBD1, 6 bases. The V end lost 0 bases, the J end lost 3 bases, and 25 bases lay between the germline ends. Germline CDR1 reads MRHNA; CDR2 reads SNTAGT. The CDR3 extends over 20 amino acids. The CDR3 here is CASSDSPFGGGGSGTDTQYF. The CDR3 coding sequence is TGTGCCAGCAGTGACTCTCCCTTTGGTGGTGGGGGCTCGGGAACAGATACGCAGTATTTT.

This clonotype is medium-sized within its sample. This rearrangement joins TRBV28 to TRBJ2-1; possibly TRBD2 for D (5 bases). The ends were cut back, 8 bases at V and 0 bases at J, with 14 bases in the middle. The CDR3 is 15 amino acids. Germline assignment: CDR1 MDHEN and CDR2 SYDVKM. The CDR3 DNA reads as TGTGCCAGCGGGGATGGAGGTATCTCCTACAATGAGCAGTTCTTC. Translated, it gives CASGDGGISYNEQFF.

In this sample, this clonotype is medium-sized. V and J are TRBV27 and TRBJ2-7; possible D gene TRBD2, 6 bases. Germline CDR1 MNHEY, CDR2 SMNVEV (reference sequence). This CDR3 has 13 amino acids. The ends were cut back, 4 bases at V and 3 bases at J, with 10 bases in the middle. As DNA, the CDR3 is TGTGCCAGCAGTTGGTCGGAGGGCTACGAGCAGTACTTC. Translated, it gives CASSWSEGYEQYF.

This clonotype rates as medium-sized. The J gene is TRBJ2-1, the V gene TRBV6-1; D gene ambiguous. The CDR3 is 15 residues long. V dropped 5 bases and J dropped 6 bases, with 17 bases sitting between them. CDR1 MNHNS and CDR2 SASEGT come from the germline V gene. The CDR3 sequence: CASSIRAEAFNEQFF. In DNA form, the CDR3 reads TGTGCCAGCAGTATTAGGGCGGAAGCCTTCAATGAGCAGTTCTTC.

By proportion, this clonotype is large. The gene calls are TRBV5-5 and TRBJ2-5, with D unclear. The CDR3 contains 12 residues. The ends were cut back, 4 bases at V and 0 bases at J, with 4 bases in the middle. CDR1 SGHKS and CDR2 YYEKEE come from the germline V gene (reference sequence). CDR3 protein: CASSPDQETQYF. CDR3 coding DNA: TGTGCCAGCAGCCCGGACCAAGAGACCCAGTACTTC. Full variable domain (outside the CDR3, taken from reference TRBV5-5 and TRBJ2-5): DAGVTQSPTHLIKTRGQQVTLRCSPISGHKSVSWYQQVLGQGPQFIFQYYEKEERGRGNFPDRFSARQFPNYSSELNVNALLLGDSALYLCASSPDQETQYFGPGTRLLVL.

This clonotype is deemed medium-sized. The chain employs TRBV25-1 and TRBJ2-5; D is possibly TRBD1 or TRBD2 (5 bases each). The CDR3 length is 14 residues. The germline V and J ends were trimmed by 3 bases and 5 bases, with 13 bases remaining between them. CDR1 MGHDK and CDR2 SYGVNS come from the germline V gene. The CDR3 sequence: CASSEVGELETQYF. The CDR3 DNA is TGTGCCAGCAGTGAGGTGGGGGAGTTGGAGACCCAGTACTTC.

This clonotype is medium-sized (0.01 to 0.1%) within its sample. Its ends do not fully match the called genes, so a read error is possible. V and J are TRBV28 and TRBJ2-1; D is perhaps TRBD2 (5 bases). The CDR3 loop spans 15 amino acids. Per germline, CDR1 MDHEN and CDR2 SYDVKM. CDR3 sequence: CVSSRGESSYNEQFF. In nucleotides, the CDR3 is TGTGTCAGCAGTCGGGGTGAAAGCTCCTACAATGAGCAGTTCTTC.

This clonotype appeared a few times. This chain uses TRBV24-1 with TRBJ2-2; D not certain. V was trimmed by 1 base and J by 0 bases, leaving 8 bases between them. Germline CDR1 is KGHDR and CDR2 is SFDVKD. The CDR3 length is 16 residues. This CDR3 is CATSDLSTSNTGELFF. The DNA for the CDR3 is TGTGCCACCAGTGATTTATCCACATCGAACACCGGGGAGCTGTTTTTT.

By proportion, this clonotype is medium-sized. The CDR3 here is CASSPWGGGNTGELFF. The CDR3 DNA reads as TGTGCCAGCAGCCCTTGGGGCGGGGGAAACACCGGGGAGCTGTTTTTT. The chain uses TRBV7-3 and TRBJ2-2; TRBD2 matches 7 bases. The CDR3 is 16 residues long. Germline values: CDR1 SGHTA, CDR2 FQGTGA. V shed 5 bases and J 2 bases; nucleotides not matched to a gene: 8.

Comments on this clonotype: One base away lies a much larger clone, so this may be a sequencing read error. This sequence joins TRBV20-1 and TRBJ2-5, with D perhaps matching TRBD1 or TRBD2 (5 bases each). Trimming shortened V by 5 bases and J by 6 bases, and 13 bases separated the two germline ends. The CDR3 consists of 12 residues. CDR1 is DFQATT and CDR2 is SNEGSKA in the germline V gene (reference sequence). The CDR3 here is CSAGLGTQTQYF. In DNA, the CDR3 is TGCAGTGCTGGACTGGGGACGCAGACCCAGTACTTC.

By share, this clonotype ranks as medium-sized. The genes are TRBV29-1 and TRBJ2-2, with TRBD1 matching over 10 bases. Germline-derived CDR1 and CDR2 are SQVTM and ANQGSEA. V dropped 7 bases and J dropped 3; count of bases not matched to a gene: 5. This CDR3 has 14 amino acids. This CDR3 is CSGQGAGDTGELFF. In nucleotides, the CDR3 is TGCAGCGGACAGGGGGCTGGGGACACCGGGGAGCTGTTTTTT.

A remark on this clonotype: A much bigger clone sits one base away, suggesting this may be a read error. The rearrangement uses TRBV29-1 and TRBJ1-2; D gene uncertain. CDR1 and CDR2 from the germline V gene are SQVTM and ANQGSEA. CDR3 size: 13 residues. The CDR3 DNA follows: TGCAGCGTTGAATCGGGCCTTAACTATGGCTACGCCTTC. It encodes CSVESGLNYGYAF.

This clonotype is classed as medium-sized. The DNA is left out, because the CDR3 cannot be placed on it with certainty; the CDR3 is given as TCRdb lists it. The CDR3 sequence: CAIRARETQYF. The chain carries TRBV25-1 and TRBJ2-5; the D segment call TRBD1 is taken from the table without a DNA check. Germline CDR1 is MGHDK and CDR2 is SYGVNS. The CDR3 has 11 amino acids, counting both end residues.

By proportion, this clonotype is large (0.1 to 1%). DNA for the CDR3: TGTGCCAGTAGTATTCCCGAGACAGGGTACAATGAGCAGTTCTTC. Amino acid sequence: CASSIPETGYNEQFF. The J gene is TRBJ2-1, the V gene TRBV19; TRBD1 matches 7 bases. Losses at the gene ends were 3 bases for V and 4 bases for J; bases not matched to a gene: 6. The CDR3 is 15 residues long. The germline V gene encodes CDR1 LNHDA and CDR2 SQIVND (reference sequence).

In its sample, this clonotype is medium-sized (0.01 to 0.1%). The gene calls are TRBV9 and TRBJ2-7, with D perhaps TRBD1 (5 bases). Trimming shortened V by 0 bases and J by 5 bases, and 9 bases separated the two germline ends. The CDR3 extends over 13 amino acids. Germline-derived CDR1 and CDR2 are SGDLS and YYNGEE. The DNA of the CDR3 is TGTGCCAGCAGCGTAGACCAGGGTCACGAGCAGTACTTC. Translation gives CASSVDQGHEQYF. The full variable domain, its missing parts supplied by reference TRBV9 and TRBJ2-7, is DSGVTQTPKHLITATGQRVTLRCSPRSGDLSVYWYQQSLDQGLQFLIQYYNGEERAKGNILERFSAQQFPDLHSELNLSSLELGDSALYFCASSVDQGHEQYFGPGTRLTVT.

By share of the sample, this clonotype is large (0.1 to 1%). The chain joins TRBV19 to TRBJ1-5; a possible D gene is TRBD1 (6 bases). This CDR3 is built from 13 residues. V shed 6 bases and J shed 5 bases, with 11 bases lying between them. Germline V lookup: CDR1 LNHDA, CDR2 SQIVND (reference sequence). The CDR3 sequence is CASSQGSYQPQHF. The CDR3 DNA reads TGTGCCAGTAGCCAGGGGTCTTATCAGCCCCAGCATTTT. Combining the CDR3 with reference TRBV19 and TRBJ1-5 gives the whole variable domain DGGITQSPKYLFRKEGQNVTLSCEQNLNHDAMYWYRQDPGQGLRLIYYSQIVNDFQKGDIAEGYSVSREKKESFPLTVTSAQKNPTAFYLCASSQGSYQPQHFGDGTRLSIL.